This T cell receptor beta chain was recovered during a study of T-cell reconstitution after alpha-beta-depleted transplantation in children. Study-level results: Alpha-beta T cells present about two months after transplant were reported to originate from several hundred expanded graft clones. It was newly produced T cells that mostly accounted for T-cell counts and diversity one year after transplant. TCRbeta diversity was high at day 60 in some patients (a result of surviving recipient T cells and thymic progenitors).

Unique molecular identifiers tagged the TCRbeta library. TCRdb re-called the PCR reads through MiXCR, storing one row per CDR3 protein. The sample lists 250,000 to 400,000 distinct CDR3 sequences; around 20% were seen once. V gave up 5 bases and J gave up 4 bases, with 15 bases separating them. This CDR3 contains 14 residues. Germline CDR1 is SQVTM and CDR2 is ANQGSEA. This clonotype was seen only a few times. The target antigen is unknown. The gene calls are TRBV29-1 and TRBJ2-1, with D possibly being TRBD1 or TRBD2 (5 bases each). The input for sequencing was PBMCs, mostly from graft donor cells, taken 180 days after TCRalphabeta/CD19-depleted stem cell transplant. The TCR sequence derives from a male patient under 18 who had a stem cell transplant for acute lymphoblastic leukemia, so the T cells may come from the graft donor. CDR3 in DNA: TGCAGCGTTTGTCAAGGTTGGGGGTACAATGAGCAGTTCTTC. Protein product: CSVCQGWGYNEQFF.